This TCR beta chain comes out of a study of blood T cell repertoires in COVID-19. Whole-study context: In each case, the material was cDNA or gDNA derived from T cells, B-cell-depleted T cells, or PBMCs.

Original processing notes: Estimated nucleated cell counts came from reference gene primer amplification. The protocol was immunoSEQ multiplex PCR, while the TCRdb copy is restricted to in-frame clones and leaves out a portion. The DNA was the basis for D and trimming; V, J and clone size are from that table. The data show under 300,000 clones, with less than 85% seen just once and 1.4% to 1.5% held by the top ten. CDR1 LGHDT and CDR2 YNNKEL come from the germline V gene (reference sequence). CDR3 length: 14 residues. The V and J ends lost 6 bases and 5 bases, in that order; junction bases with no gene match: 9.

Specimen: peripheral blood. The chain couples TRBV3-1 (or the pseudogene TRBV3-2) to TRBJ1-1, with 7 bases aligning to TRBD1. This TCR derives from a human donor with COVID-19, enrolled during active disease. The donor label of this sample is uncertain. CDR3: CASSEQGVGTEAFF. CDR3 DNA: TGTGCCAGCAGTGAGCAGGGGGTCGGTACTGAAGCTTTCTTT.